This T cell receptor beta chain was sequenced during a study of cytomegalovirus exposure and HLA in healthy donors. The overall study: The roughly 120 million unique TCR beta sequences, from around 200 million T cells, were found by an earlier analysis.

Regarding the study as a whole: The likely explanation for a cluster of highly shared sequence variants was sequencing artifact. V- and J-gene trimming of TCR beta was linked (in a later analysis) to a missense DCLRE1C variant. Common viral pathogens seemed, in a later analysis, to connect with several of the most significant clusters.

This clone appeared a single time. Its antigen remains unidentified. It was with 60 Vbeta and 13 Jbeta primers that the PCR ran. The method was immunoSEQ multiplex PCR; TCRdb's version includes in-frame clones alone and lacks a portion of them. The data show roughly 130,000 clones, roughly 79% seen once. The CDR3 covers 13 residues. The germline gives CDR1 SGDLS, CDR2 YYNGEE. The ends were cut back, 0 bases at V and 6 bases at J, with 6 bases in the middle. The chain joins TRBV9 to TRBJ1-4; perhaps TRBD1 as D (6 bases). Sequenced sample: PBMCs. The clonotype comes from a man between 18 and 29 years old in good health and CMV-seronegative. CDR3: CASSVGGHEKLFF. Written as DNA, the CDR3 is TGTGCCAGCAGCGTAGGGGGGCATGAAAAACTGTTTTTT.